A single sample is the source of the 27 T cell receptor beta chains below, sequenced in a study of T cell changes during pregnancy in multiple sclerosis. Clones were read by immunoSEQ multiplex PCR, and TCRdb kept only the in-frame ones, dropping some. The sample carries around 62,000 clones, about 89% recorded once. This sample comprised peripheral blood, obtained in the first trimester of pregnancy. All receptors derive from a female donor with multiple sclerosis, enrolled in a pregnancy study.

The table lists this clone with a count of one. The rearrangement uses TRBV5-1 and TRBJ1-2, with 8 bases that match TRBD1. V lost 3 bases, J lost 12 bases, and 13 bases stayed unmatched. CDR1 SGHRS and CDR2 YFSETQ come from the germline V gene. The CDR3 sequence is 14 residues long. The CDR3 DNA reads TGCGCCAGCAGCTCACGGGGACAGGTTGTGTTTCACACCTTC. This sequence encodes CASSSRGQVVFHTF.

The chain has TRBV14 and TRBJ2-1; 11 nucleotides agree with TRBD2. J lost 7 bases, V lost 3 bases, and 8 bases had no gene match. The germline gives CDR1 SGHDN, CDR2 FVKESK. The CDR3 has 16 amino acids. In DNA, the CDR3 is TGTGCCAGCAGCCAGGTAGCGGGAGGGCCCGGGAATGAGCAGTTCTTC. It yields the protein CASSQVAGGPGNEQFF.

The chain links TRBV18 to TRBJ1-6; D gene ambiguous. The CDR3 covers 17 residues. The V end was cut by 2 bases, the J end by 6 bases, with 17 bases between. CDR1 KGHSH and CDR2 LQKENI come from the germline V gene. The CDR3 spells CASSPFAGEGSNSPLHF. CDR3 coding DNA: TGTGCCAGCTCACCATTCGCCGGGGAGGGCTCTAATTCACCCCTCCACTTT.

The CDR3 spells CAYRGEAYGYTF. The CDR3 nucleotides read TGTGCCTACAGGGGGGAAGCCTATGGCTACACCTTC. The rearrangement uses TRBV30 and TRBJ1-2, with 8 positions matching TRBD1. This CDR3 comprises 12 residues. Germline values: CDR1 GTSNPN, CDR2 SVGIG (reference sequence). The V and J ends lost 7 bases and 4 bases, in that order; junction bases with no gene match: 5.

V and J are TRBV28 and TRBJ2-3; perhaps TRBD1 as D (6 bases). The CDR3 spans 16 residues. Trimming pared 6 bases from V and 4 bases from J, leaving 20 bases between. Germline CDR1 MDHEN, CDR2 SYDVKM. The CDR3 DNA reads as TGTGCCAGCAGCCTCCGGATGTGGGGGCCTGCAGATACGCAGTATTTT. Translated: CASSLRMWGPADTQYF. The entire variable domain, with the rest obtained from reference TRBV28 and TRBJ2-3, is as follows: DVKVTQSSRYLVKRTGEKVFLECVQDMDHENMFWYRQDPGLGLRLIYFSYDVKMKEKGDIPEGYSVSREKKERFSLILESASTNQTSMYLCASSLRMWGPADTQYFGPGTRLTVL.

The chain has TRBV4-1 and TRBJ1-5; the D gene is possibly TRBD1 (5 bases). This CDR3 contains 15 residues. V shed 0 bases and J shed 3 bases, with 9 bases lying between them. CDR1 and CDR2 from the germline V gene are MGHRA and YSYEKL. The CDR3 DNA reads TGCGCCAGCAGCCAAGATGGGGCAGACAATCAGCCCCAGCATTTT. It yields the protein CASSQDGADNQPQHF.

The V call is TRBV6-5, the J call TRBJ1-2; 9 nucleotides align to TRBD1. This CDR3 is built from 13 residues. Germline CDR1 reads MNHEY; CDR2 reads SVGAGI. The V segment lost 5 bases and the J segment 8 bases; nucleotides outside the gene matches: 6. CDR3 coding DNA: TGTGCCAGCAGTGAACAGGGGGCTTGGGGCTACACCTTC. The encoded protein is CASSEQGAWGYTF.

The rearrangement joins TRBV4-3 to TRBJ2-5, with 9 bases lining up with TRBD1. The CDR3 is 16 amino acids. With 1 base clipped from V and 0 bases from J, the junction kept 3 bases outside the gene matches. Germline V gene data show CDR1 as LGHNA and CDR2 as YSLEER. The CDR3 nucleotides read TGCGCCAGCAGCCAAGGGACAGGGGTTTACCAAGAGACCCAGTACTTC. Encoded protein: CASSQGTGVYQETQYF.

This chain links TRBV7-3 with TRBJ2-1; possibly TRBD1 for D (6 bases). This CDR3 spans 13 amino acids. Trimming pared 2 bases from V and 9 bases from J, leaving 11 bases between. The germline gives CDR1 SGHTA, CDR2 FQGTGA. CDR3 sequence: CASSLEDRLEQFF. DNA of the CDR3: TGTGCCAGCAGCTTAGAAGACAGGCTTGAGCAGTTCTTC.

The chain combines TRBV5-1 with TRBJ1-1; TRBD1 aligns across 10 bases. CDR1 is SGHRS, CDR2 YFSETQ, per germline. V was pared by 4 bases and J by 7 bases, with 1 base of the junction left unmatched. The CDR3 is made up of 12 amino acids. CDR3 sequence: CASSGTGVEAFF. The CDR3, as DNA: TGCGCCAGCAGCGGGACAGGGGTTGAAGCTTTCTTT.

CDR3 residues: CASSPRTTSGGAVNTGELFF. CDR3 sequence (DNA): TGCGCCAGCAGCCCCCGTACGACTAGCGGGGGGGCTGTGAACACCGGGGAGCTGTTTTTT. The V call is TRBV4-3, the J call TRBJ2-2, with TRBD2 matching 14 bases. Looked up from germline, CDR1 is LGHNA and CDR2 is YSLEER. This CDR3 contains 20 residues. V lost 4 bases, J lost 1 base, and 11 bases stayed unmatched.

The chain employs TRBV4-2 and TRBJ1-4; D call uncertain. Trimming removed 7 bases at V and 3 bases at J, with 12 bases between. The CDR3 runs to 14 residues. Per the germline V gene, CDR1 is LGHNA and CDR2 is YNFKEQ. CDR3 bases: TGTGCCAGCAAAATGGGCTGGGCTAATGAAAAACTGTTTTTT. It codes for CASKMGWANEKLFF.

This clone was seen a handful of times. The chain links TRBV25-1 to TRBJ1-1, with D hard to call. Trimming pared 6 bases from V and 9 bases from J, leaving 17 bases between. Looked up from germline, CDR1 is MGHDK and CDR2 is SYGVNS. The CDR3 consists of 13 residues. The CDR3 loop is CASSGWADNQAFF. The CDR3 DNA reads as TGTGCCAGCAGCGGATGGGCAGACAACCAAGCTTTCTTT.

The chain carries TRBV30 and TRBJ2-1, with 8 nucleotides matching TRBD2. The CDR3 is made up of 13 amino acids. Germline trimming cut 0 bases from V and 7 bases from J; bases unmatched to any gene: 2. The V gene's germline CDR1 is GTSNPN and CDR2 SVGIG (reference sequence). The CDR3 protein is CAWSVGTSNEQFF. Written as DNA, the CDR3 is TGTGCCTGGAGTGTAGGGACTAGTAATGAGCAGTTCTTC.

The rearrangement links TRBV4-3 to TRBJ2-3, with 7 positions matching TRBD2. J gave up 5 bases and V 0 bases, and 8 bases lay outside the gene matches. This CDR3 comprises 16 residues. Germline lookup yields CDR1 LGHNA and CDR2 YSLEER. The CDR3 bases are TGCGCCAGCAGCCAAGATGGGGTGGGAGGGAAAGATACGCAGTATTTT. This sequence encodes CASSQDGVGGKDTQYF.

The chain is built from TRBV9 and TRBJ1-4; D perhaps matches TRBD1 (6 bases). The CDR3 covers 14 residues. The germline V gene encodes CDR1 SGDLS and CDR2 YYNGEE. Trimming removed 4 bases from V and 8 bases from J, with 15 bases in between. CDR3 in DNA: TGTGCCAGCAGCCGGCCGGCAGGGGAGGAAAAACTGTTTTTT. Residues: CASSRPAGEEKLFF.

The CDR3 reads CASSLTSGSTDTQYF. In nucleotides, the CDR3 is TGTGCCAGCAGCTTAACTAGCGGGAGTACAGATACGCAGTATTTT. The rearrangement uses TRBV5-4 and TRBJ2-3; 11 nucleotides line up with TRBD2. The V segment lost 2 bases and the J segment 3 bases; nucleotides outside the gene matches: 2. The CDR3 is 15 residues long. CDR1 is SGHNT, CDR2 YYREEE, per germline (reference sequence).

This sequence joins TRBV14 and TRBJ2-7; TRBD2 matches 8 bases. V was pared by 1 base and J by 2 bases, with 7 bases of the junction left unmatched. The germline V gene has CDR1 SGHDN and CDR2 FVKESK. The CDR3 sequence is 16 residues long. The CDR3 sequence: CASSQGPSGYTYEQYF. CDR3 nucleotides: TGTGCCAGCAGCCAAGGGCCTAGCGGGTATACCTACGAGCAGTACTTC.

The chain recombines TRBV6-5 with TRBJ2-7; 10 nucleotides match TRBD1. The CDR3 length is 15 residues. Unmatched junction bases numbered 7, after V lost 6 bases and J lost 2 bases. The germline V gene encodes CDR1 MNHEY and CDR2 SVGAGI. The CDR3 sequence: CASRGQGVITYEQYF. For the CDR3, the DNA is TGTGCCAGCAGAGGACAGGGGGTTATCACCTACGAGCAGTACTTC.

The CDR3 nucleotides are TGTGCCACCAGCCCGAGGAGCGGATGGGAGACCCAGTACTTC. Its protein product is CATSPRSGWETQYF. The chain uses TRBV6-5 and TRBJ2-5; possible D gene TRBD2, 5 bases. Germline V gives CDR1 MNHEY, CDR2 SVGAGI. Trimming left V 10 bases short and J 5 bases short, with 20 bases between. The CDR3 spans 14 residues.

This chain joins TRBV30 and TRBJ1-1; 12 bases are a match to TRBD1. V dropped 3 bases and J dropped 6; count of bases not matched to a gene: 5. CDR3 length: 14 residues. Germline V gene data show CDR1 as GTSNPN and CDR2 as SVGIG (reference sequence). The CDR3 sequence is CAWRGDRGHSEAFF. In nucleotides, the CDR3 is TGTGCCTGGAGGGGGGACAGGGGGCACTCTGAAGCTTTCTTT.

The genes are TRBV7-9 and TRBJ2-7; D is unclear. The CDR3 is 13 residues long. CDR1 SEHNR and CDR2 FQNEAQ come from the germline V gene (reference sequence). V lost 1 base, J lost 6 bases, and 10 bases lay in between. This chain's CDR3 is CASSLGGVTEQYF. CDR3 bases: TGTGCCAGCAGCTTAGGTGGAGTAACCGAGCAGTACTTC.

The gene calls are TRBV7-2 and TRBJ1-1, with a weak D call TRBD1 (5 bases). The germline V gene encodes CDR1 SGHTA and CDR2 FQGNSA. This CDR3 is built from 12 residues. Trimming took 2 bases from V and 13 from J, leaving 14 bases between them. The CDR3 sequence is CASSLFGGGVFF. The CDR3 DNA sequence: TGTGCCAGCAGCTTATTCGGGGGAGGGGTTTTCTTT. The full variable domain, in which reference TRBV7-2 and TRBJ1-1 provide the parts outside the CDR3, is GAGVSQSPSNKVTEKGKDVELRCDPISGHTALYWYRQSLGQGLEFLIYFQGNSAPDKSGLPSDRFSAERTGGSVSTLTIQRTQQEDSAVYLCASSLFGGGVFFGQGTRLTVV.

The chain links TRBV7-3 to TRBJ2-2; 7 bases fit TRBD2. The CDR3 consists of 14 residues. The V and J ends lost 4 bases and 6 bases, in that order; junction bases with no gene match: 5. CDR1 and CDR2 (germline): SGHTA, FQGTGA. The CDR3 reads CASSSSGGAGELFF. The CDR3 DNA follows: TGTGCCAGCAGCTCCTCGGGGGGTGCCGGGGAGCTGTTTTTT. The whole variable domain, filled in from reference TRBV7-3 and TRBJ2-2, reads GAGVSQTPSNKVTEKGKYVELRCDPISGHTALYWYRQSLGQGPEFLIYFQGTGAADDSGLPNDRFFAVRPEGSVSTLKIQRTERGDSAVYLCASSSSGGAGELFFGEGSRLTVL.

The chain uses TRBV5-1 and TRBJ2-5; D gene ambiguous. Germline lookup yields CDR1 SGHRS and CDR2 YFSETQ. The V and J ends lost 2 bases and 3 bases respectively, with 11 bases between them. This CDR3 comprises 14 residues. The CDR3 loop reads CASSFDRSEETQYF. In nucleotides, the CDR3 is TGCGCCAGCAGCTTTGACCGGAGCGAAGAGACCCAGTACTTC.

This chain joins TRBV7-6 and TRBJ1-1, with 7 bases matching TRBD1. Trimming at V came to 2 bases and at J to 3 bases, leaving 15 bases not matched to a gene. This CDR3 is 18 amino acids long. CDR1 and CDR2 from the germline V gene are SGHVS and FNYEAQ. In DNA form, the CDR3 reads TGTGCCAGCAGCTTATACATGGACAGGACGGAGAGGGACACTGAAGCTTTCTTT. Amino acid sequence: CASSLYMDRTERDTEAFF.

This sequence joins TRBV6-1 and TRBJ1-2; TRBD1 aligns across 9 bases. There are 14 residues in the CDR3. Trimming removed 3 bases from V and 5 bases from J; junction bases left unmatched: 4. The V gene's germline CDR1 is MNHNS and CDR2 SASEGT. The CDR3 sequence is CASSDAGTGYGYTF. CDR3 nucleotides: TGTGCCAGCAGTGATGCAGGGACAGGGTATGGCTACACCTTC.